The 19 T cell receptor beta chains below all came from one sample that was sequenced in a study of blood T cells in healthy people across ages. The authors ran a second PCR of roughly 6 to 12 cycles using a sample-barcoded 5' primer and a J-beta primer mix. TCRdb redid the calling of the 5' RACE reads with MiXCR, one entry per CDR3 protein. The sample includes about 280,000 distinct CDR3 sequences, 27% of them seen just once. What was sequenced was blood. These receptors all stem from a woman aged 70 to 79 in good health.

This clonotype was detected only a few times. The chain couples TRBV20-1 to TRBJ2-5; 7 bases match TRBD2. This CDR3 comprises 14 residues. V shed 4 bases, J shed 2 bases, and the junction held 7 bases outside the gene matches. The germline V gene encodes CDR1 DFQATT and CDR2 SNEGSKA (reference sequence). CDR3 sequence (DNA): TGCAGTGCTACGCGGGAGTCGTCTCAAGAGACCCAGTACTTC. Translating gives CSATRESSQETQYF.

This clonotype was seen a few times. The chain recombines TRBV9 with TRBJ2-7; a possible D gene is TRBD2 (5 bases). The CDR3 contains 14 residues. The germline gives CDR1 SGDLS, CDR2 YYNGEE. Deletions cut 1 base from V and 2 bases from J, with 10 bases between. This CDR3 reads CASSVSSGTYEQYF. As DNA, the CDR3 is TGTGCCAGCAGCGTAAGCAGCGGCACCTACGAGCAGTACTTC. Combining the CDR3 with reference TRBV9 and TRBJ2-7 gives the whole variable domain DSGVTQTPKHLITATGQRVTLRCSPRSGDLSVYWYQQSLDQGLQFLIQYYNGEERAKGNILERFSAQQFPDLHSELNLSSLELGDSALYFCASSVSSGTYEQYFGPGTRLTVT.

This clonotype was recorded a few times. This chain joins TRBV28 and TRBJ1-6; D unresolved. The CDR3 spans 14 residues. CDR1 is MDHEN, CDR2 SYDVKM, per germline. The V and J ends lost 3 bases and 7 bases respectively, with 10 bases between them. This CDR3 reads CASSLPYTNSPLHF. For the CDR3, the DNA is TGTGCCAGCAGTTTGCCCTACACCAATTCACCCCTCCACTTT. Together with reference TRBV28 and TRBJ1-6, the CDR3 gives the full variable domain: DVKVTQSSRYLVKRTGEKVFLECVQDMDHENMFWYRQDPGLGLRLIYFSYDVKMKEKGDIPEGYSVSREKKERFSLILESASTNQTSMYLCASSLPYTNSPLHFGNGTRLTVT.

There are many counts of this clonotype. The chain has TRBV7-9 and TRBJ2-3, with D unclear. Per the germline V gene, CDR1 is SEHNR and CDR2 is FQNEAQ (reference sequence). The ends were cut back, 0 bases at V and 2 bases at J, with 12 bases in the middle. The CDR3 contains 16 residues. The CDR3 loop is CASSLALEVFTDTQYF. The DNA for the CDR3 is TGTGCCAGCAGCTTAGCGTTAGAAGTTTTCACAGATACGCAGTATTTT.

This clonotype was counted only a few times. The junction differs from germline at one of its ends, possibly a read error. V and J are TRBV28 and TRBJ1-2; 7 nucleotides match TRBD1. Germline-derived CDR1 and CDR2 are MDHEN and SYDVKM. The CDR3 is made up of 13 amino acids. CDR3 protein: CATTLQGWAGYTF. The CDR3 DNA sequence: TGTGCCACCACATTACAGGGGTGGGCTGGCTACACCTTT.

This clonotype has only a few counts. The V gene is TRBV7-2, the J gene TRBJ1-1; 9 bases fit TRBD1. The CDR3 extends over 16 amino acids. Germline V lookup: CDR1 SGHTA, CDR2 FQGNSA. V lost 2 bases to trimming and J lost 0 bases; unmatched junction nucleotides: 4. CDR3 protein: CASSLTRTGVNTEAFF. The CDR3, as DNA: TGTGCCAGCAGCTTAACGAGGACAGGGGTGAACACTGAAGCTTTCTTT. Full variable domain (rest looked up from reference TRBV7-2 and TRBJ1-1): GAGVSQSPSNKVTEKGKDVELRCDPISGHTALYWYRQSLGQGLEFLIYFQGNSAPDKSGLPSDRFSAERTGGSVSTLTIQRTQQEDSAVYLCASSLTRTGVNTEAFFGQGTRLTVV.

V usage is TRBV5-1 and J usage is TRBJ2-2, with 9 bases fitting TRBD1. Germline V gene lookup returns CDR1 SGHRS and CDR2 YFSETQ. V trimming: 7 bases; J trimming: 0 bases; junction bases outside the gene matches: 4. CDR3 length: 15 amino acids. The CDR3 coding sequence is TGCGCCAGCGGCCGGGACAGGGCGAACACCGGGGAGCTGTTTTTT. As protein: CASGRDRANTGELFF.

This clonotype was seen repeatedly, ten times or more. This chain joins TRBV27 and TRBJ2-7, with TRBD2 identical over 8 bases. J was trimmed by 3 bases and V by 6 bases; bases with no gene match: 1. Germline CDR1 is MNHEY and CDR2 is SMNVEV (reference sequence). This CDR3 region has 12 residues. In DNA form, the CDR3 reads TGTGCCAGCAGAACTAGCGGCTACGAGCAGTACTTC. This translates into CASRTSGYEQYF.

The chain couples TRBV4-1 to TRBJ1-1; D gene uncertain. Germline CDR1 reads MGHRA; CDR2 reads YSYEKL. This CDR3 spans 14 amino acids. Trimming took 0 bases from V and 11 from J, leaving 16 bases between them. CDR3 in amino acids: CASSQETVLSTAFF. The DNA for the CDR3 is TGCGCCAGCAGCCAAGAGACGGTTCTCAGTACCGCTTTCTTT.

This clonotype was seen ten or more times. The genes are TRBV2 and TRBJ2-4; D remains ambiguous. Germline V gene sequence: CDR1 SNHLY, CDR2 FYNNEI. Trimming removed 7 bases at V and 0 bases at J, with 10 bases between. The CDR3 has 14 amino acids. The CDR3 coding sequence is TGTGCCAGCAAGGCAGAACTAGCCAAAAACATTCAGTACTTC. Its translation: CASKAELAKNIQYF.

This clonotype was detected only a few times. J is TRBJ2-3 and V is TRBV20-1; the D is unclear. Trimming took 5 bases from V and 2 from J, leaving 8 bases between them. CDR1 and CDR2 (germline): DFQATT, SNEGSKA (reference sequence). The CDR3 is 12 residues long. DNA for the CDR3: TGCAGTGCTCCCGGTACCACAGATACGCAGTATTTT. Its translation is CSAPGTTDTQYF.

As for this clonotype: Its ends do not fully match the called genes, so a read error is possible. The chain couples TRBV2 to TRBJ2-1, with 11 bases that match TRBD1. From germline, CDR1 is SNHLY and CDR2 FYNNEI. The CDR3 is 18 residues long. The CDR3 loop is CAGSQAPPGTGGYNEQFF. In DNA form, the CDR3 reads TGTGCCGGCAGTCAAGCGCCACCCGGGACAGGGGGATACAATGAGCAGTTCTTC.

This clonotype was seen a handful of times. V gene TRBV4-3 combines with J gene TRBJ2-7, with unresolved D. Germline V gene data show CDR1 as LGHNA and CDR2 as YSLEER. CDR3 length: 13 residues. V lost 0 bases to trimming and J lost 3 bases, with 6 bases between them. The CDR3 loop is CASSQDYDYEQYF. CDR3 coding DNA: TGCGCCAGCAGCCAAGATTACGACTACGAGCAGTACTTC.

V is TRBV7-3 and J is TRBJ2-5, with unresolved D. Germline V gives CDR1 SGHTA, CDR2 FQGTGA. CDR3 length: 13 residues. V was trimmed by 5 bases and J by 2 bases, leaving 9 bases between them. CDR3 bases: TGTGCCAGCAGCCAACCCATTCAAGAGACCCAGTACTTC. It is translated as CASSQPIQETQYF.

This clonotype was observed a handful of times. The chain is built from TRBV10-3 and TRBJ2-3; D may be TRBD1 (5 bases). CDR1 ENHRY and CDR2 SYGVKD come from the germline V gene. Between the trimmed V and J ends, which lost 6 bases and 3 bases, there was a span of 13 bases. The CDR3 is 14 amino acids. The CDR3 DNA is TGTGCCATCAGCTATACAGGTGGAACAGATACGCAGTATTTT. Amino acid sequence: CAISYTGGTDTQYF.

The gene calls are TRBV20-1 and TRBJ2-7; TRBD2 agrees at 13 bases. CDR1 and CDR2 from the germline V gene are DFQATT and SNEGSKA (reference sequence). CDR3 length equals 14 residues. V was pared by 4 bases and J by 4 bases, with 4 bases of the junction left unmatched. DNA of the CDR3: TGCAGTGCTACAGCGACTAGCGGGAGGTACGAGCAGTACTTC. Its translation is CSATATSGRYEQYF.

The V call is TRBV28, the J call TRBJ2-7, with D possibly TRBD1 on 6 matching bases. The V end lost 4 bases, the J end lost 4 bases, and 11 bases lay between the germline ends. CDR1 is MDHEN, CDR2 SYDVKM, per germline. This CDR3 region has 13 residues. The CDR3 DNA follows: TGTGCCAGCAGTTATCCAGGGGAATACGAGCAGTACTTC. This encodes CASSYPGEYEQYF.

The chain carries TRBV5-1 and TRBJ2-5; D is unresolved. The ends were cut back, 0 bases at V and 2 bases at J, with 11 bases in the middle. This CDR3 spans 15 amino acids. CDR1 and CDR2 (germline): SGHRS, YFSETQ. The CDR3 nucleotides read TGCGCCAGCAGCTTGGTACCCCAGTCACAAGAGACCCAGTACTTC. Residues: CASSLVPQSQETQYF.

This clonotype is a singleton in its sample. This sequence joins TRBV3-1 and TRBJ2-5; 7 nucleotides match TRBD2. V shed 3 bases and J 5 bases; nucleotides not matched to a gene: 3. This CDR3 comprises 13 residues. Germline V gene data show CDR1 as LGHDT and CDR2 as YNNKEL (reference sequence). The CDR3 DNA is TGTGCCAGCAGCCATCGCGGGAGTGAGACCCAGTACTTC. Translating gives CASSHRGSETQYF.